The sequence of this T cell receptor (beta chain) was determined in a study of identical twins. TCRdb processed the 5' RACE reads anew with MiXCR; each CDR3 protein has one entry. The sample consists of approximately 590,000 distinct CDR3 sequences, approximately 9.6% of them appearing once. The V end was cut by 3 bases, the J end by 8 bases, with 5 bases between. The germline V gene has CDR1 KGHDR and CDR2 SFDVKD. There are 11 residues in the CDR3. The table lists this clonotype with many counts. The data also belong to a second study, concerning yellow fever vaccine responses in identical twins.

The clonotype comes from a woman aged 18-29 years in good health. The genes are TRBV24-1 and TRBJ2-3, with D tentatively TRBD1 or TRBD2 (5 bases each). The sample consisted of PBMCs. CDR3 protein: CATSDGGTQYF. The CDR3 DNA sequence: TGTGCCACCAGTGATGGGGGTACGCAGTATTTT.